This T cell receptor (beta chain) comes out of a study of blood T cell repertoires in COVID-19. Background on the study: Sources were T cells, B-cell-depleted T cells, or PBMCs; the material itself was cDNA or gDNA.

Sequenced by immunoSEQ multiplex PCR; TCRdb stores in-frame clones only, minus some. The table includes 97,000 or so clones, around nine tenths detected once. V was shortened by 6 bases and J by 6 bases, with 11 bases between the two germline ends. Germline V CDR1 and CDR2: KGHSH, LQKENI. This CDR3 is built from 12 residues. Sequenced: peripheral blood. The V gene is TRBV18, the J gene TRBJ1-1, with no clear D. This TCR came from a man between 45 and 60 years old with acute or convalescent COVID-19. Here the CDR3 DNA reads TGTGCCAGCTCGGAGGGTATCTCTGAAGCTTTCTTT. Translated: CASSEGISEAFF.